The source of this T cell receptor beta chain is a study of molecular identifiers for immune sequencing clone quantification. V trimming: 3 bases; J trimming: 6 bases; junction bases outside the gene matches: 4. Germline V CDR1 and CDR2: GTSNPN, SVGIG (reference sequence). The CDR3 is 12 residues long. This clonotype showed up just a few times. TCRdb reprocessed the PCR reads with MiXCR, giving one entry per CDR3 protein. The top ten hold 0.85% of the sample, which has about 640,000 distinct CDR3 sequences, about 20% seen once. Specimen: naive CD8+ T cells from blood, with Jurkat cell RNA spiked in. Subset in this sample: FACS-sorted CD8+CD4-CCR7+CD45RA+ naive T cells. The chain is built from TRBV30 and TRBJ1-2; 7 bases match TRBD1. The clonotype originates from a human donor in good health. Some libraries in this study had Jurkat cell RNA spiked in. CDR3 DNA sequence: TGTGCCTGGAGCACAGGGGCGCATGGCTACACCTTC. It specifies CAWSTGAHGYTF.